The T cell receptor (beta chain) under discussion was sequenced for a study of tumor and adjacent non-tumor tissue in lung cancer. The germline CDR1 and CDR2 sequences are LGHNA and YNFKEQ. This CDR3 contains 14 residues. No cell sorting was done before RNA was extracted from the tissue. Newly diagnosed lung cancer patients had thoracic surgery in China, August–late 2014, without prior chemotherapy. The library came from three nested PCR rounds adapted from ARM-PCR protocols. TCRdb analysed the multiplex PCR reads with MiXCR anew, one entry per CDR3 protein. The sample holds 65,000 to 95,000 distinct CDR3 sequences; approximately 71% are singletons and the top ten take over 9.5%. As to this clonotype: A junction end diverges from the germline sequence, so it may reflect a read error.

Material for sequencing was lung tumor tissue. The rearrangement uses TRBV4-2 and TRBJ2-7, with D hard to call. The receptor was isolated from a woman in her sixties or seventies with non-small cell lung cancer. CDR3 amino acids: CTSNLQRDSYEQYF. The CDR3 bases are TGTACCAGCAACCTGCAGCGAGACTCATACGAGCAGTACTTC.